The rows below give T cell receptor beta chains drawn from one sample of a study of CD8 T cells in ankylosing spondylitis. TCRdb reanalysed the 5' RACE reads using MiXCR and keeps one entry per CDR3 protein. The table shows approximately 200,000 distinct CDR3 sequences, with more than 10% occurring only once. The sequenced sample was blood, either unsorted or a sorted T cell fraction (not recorded which). These receptors were taken from a male donor with ankylosing spondylitis or in good health (not recorded which). Both conserved end residues are part of each CDR3. D genes are given only for firm matches. Clone size is not always given. Where it is, it says once, few, many or a class for expanded clones.

CDR3 DNA: TGTGCCAGCAGCCCGACGGGACAGGACACAGATACGCAGTATTTT; CDR3 protein: CASSPTGQDTDTQYF; V gene: TRBV3-1; clone size: few; D gene: TRBD1; J gene: TRBJ2-3
CDR3 DNA: TGTGCCAGCAGTCCCCAGACAGGGGTGAGAAGGTCCTACAATGAGCAGTTCTTC; CDR3 protein: CASSPQTGVRRSYNEQFF; V gene: TRBV12-3/TRBV12-4; clone size: -; D gene: TRBD1; J gene: TRBJ2-1
CDR3 DNA: TGTGCCAGCAGCCAAGGGGGGCCGACGGAAGAGCAGTACTTC; CDR3 protein: CASSQGGPTEEQYF; V gene: TRBV7-9; clone size: few; D gene: -; J gene: TRBJ2-7
CDR3 DNA: TGCGCCAGCAGATTTCGGGAGGGGGCTTTGGACGAGCAGTACTTC; CDR3 protein: CASRFREGALDEQYF; V gene: TRBV4-1; clone size: few; D gene: -; J gene: TRBJ2-7
CDR3 DNA: TGCGCCAGCAGCCATGAGACAGGGAACTATGGCTACACCTTC; CDR3 protein: CASSHETGNYGYTF; V gene: TRBV4-1; clone size: -; D gene: TRBD1; J gene: TRBJ1-2
CDR3 DNA: TGTGCCAGCAGCTGGGGACTGACCTACGAGCAGTACTTC; CDR3 protein: CASSWGLTYEQYF; V gene: TRBV7-2; clone size: -; D gene: -; J gene: TRBJ2-7
CDR3 DNA: TGTGCCAGCAGCTTAGGGGAGGAAGGGACCCAGTACTTC; CDR3 protein: CASSLGEEGTQYF; V gene: TRBV7-7; clone size: -; D gene: -; J gene: TRBJ2-5
CDR3 DNA: TGCGCCAGCAGCTTGGGAGTCTACCAAGAGACCCAGTACTTC; CDR3 protein: CASSLGVYQETQYF; V gene: TRBV5-1; clone size: many; D gene: -; J gene: TRBJ2-5
CDR3 DNA: TGTGCCAGCCGACAGGGGTACACCGGGGAGCTGTTTTTT; CDR3 protein: CASRQGYTGELFF; V gene: TRBV2; clone size: few; D gene: TRBD1; J gene: TRBJ2-2
CDR3 DNA: TGTGCCAGCAGTGAAAATGGGCGGCCGCCCTACAATGAGCAGTTCTTC; CDR3 protein: CASSENGRPPYNEQFF; V gene: TRBV2; clone size: many; D gene: -; J gene: TRBJ2-1
CDR3 DNA: TGTGCCACTCAGGGAGGAGGTACGCAGTATTTT; CDR3 protein: CATQGGGTQYF; V gene: TRBV6-5; clone size: -; D gene: -; J gene: TRBJ2-3
CDR3 DNA: TGTGCCAGCAGCCTTCACTCCTCTTTAAACACTGAAGCTTTCTTT; CDR3 protein: CASSLHSSLNTEAFF; V gene: TRBV11-2; clone size: -; D gene: -; J gene: TRBJ1-1
CDR3 DNA: TGTGCCAGCAGCTCTCCCGAGGGGCGGGTAGGGGAGCTGTTTTTT; CDR3 protein: CASSSPEGRVGELFF; V gene: TRBV9; clone size: few; D gene: -; J gene: TRBJ2-2
CDR3 DNA: TGTGCCAGCAGTTTCGGGACACTTCCCACCTACGAGCAGTACTTC; CDR3 protein: CASSFGTLPTYEQYF; V gene: TRBV27; clone size: few; D gene: -; J gene: TRBJ2-7
CDR3 DNA: TGCGCCAGCAGCCAAGATCCGGGGACCGGAAACACCATATATTTT; CDR3 protein: CASSQDPGTGNTIYF; V gene: TRBV4-1; clone size: many; D gene: -; J gene: TRBJ1-3
CDR3 DNA: TGTGCCAGCGGGGGGCTCACCGGGGAGCTGTTTTTT; CDR3 protein: CASGGLTGELFF; V gene: TRBV11-3; clone size: few; D gene: -; J gene: TRBJ2-2
CDR3 DNA: TGTGCCAGCAGTGCTACAGGGGGCTACACTGAAGCTTTCTTT; CDR3 protein: CASSATGGYTEAFF; V gene: TRBV25-1; clone size: -; D gene: TRBD1; J gene: TRBJ1-1
CDR3 DNA: TGCAGTGGTACGCAGACTAGCGGGGCACGTTACCAAGAGACCCAGTACTTC; CDR3 protein: CSGTQTSGARYQETQYF; V gene: TRBV20-1; clone size: -; D gene: TRBD2; J gene: TRBJ2-5
CDR3 DNA: TGTGCCAGCAGTCGAGGACAGGGCAACGAGCAGTACTTC; CDR3 protein: CASSRGQGNEQYF; V gene: TRBV6-1; clone size: -; D gene: TRBD1; J gene: TRBJ2-7
CDR3 DNA: TGTGCCAGCAGTTTTGGGGTCTACAATGAGCAGTTCTTC; CDR3 protein: CASSFGVYNEQFF; V gene: TRBV27; clone size: few; D gene: -; J gene: TRBJ2-1
CDR3 DNA: TGTGCCAGCAGTCTTGGAAGGCACGCTGAAGCTTTCTTT; CDR3 protein: CASSLGRHAEAFF; V gene: TRBV6-1; clone size: few; D gene: -; J gene: TRBJ1-1
CDR3 DNA: TGTGCCAGCAGCCCCCGATTGAGTGTGGCATACAATGAGCAGTTCTTC; CDR3 protein: CASSPRLSVAYNEQFF; V gene: TRBV7-9; clone size: -; D gene: -; J gene: TRBJ2-1
CDR3 DNA: TGTGCCAGCAGTCCCCCGGGAGGGGGGGCGGAAACTGAAGCTTTCTTT; CDR3 protein: CASSPPGGGAETEAFF; V gene: TRBV12-3/TRBV12-4; clone size: many; D gene: -; J gene: TRBJ1-1
CDR3 DNA: TGCAGTGCTAGGGACCTTAATGAGGGGGACTACGAGCAGTACTTC; CDR3 protein: CSARDLNEGDYEQYF; V gene: TRBV20-1; clone size: few; D gene: -; J gene: TRBJ2-7
CDR3 DNA: TGTGCCTGGAACGACAGGGCGGGAGCTTTCTTT; CDR3 protein: CAWNDRAGAFF; V gene: TRBV30; clone size: -; D gene: TRBD1; J gene: TRBJ1-1
CDR3 DNA: TGTGCCAGCAGCTACGGGGACCACTCTGGAAACACCATATATTTT; CDR3 protein: CASSYGDHSGNTIYF; V gene: TRBV4-2; clone size: -; D gene: -; J gene: TRBJ1-3
CDR3 DNA: TGTGCCAGCAGTCCATCTAGCGGGGGGCGGGATACGCAGTATTTT; CDR3 protein: CASSPSSGGRDTQYF; V gene: TRBV12-3/TRBV12-4; clone size: -; D gene: TRBD2; J gene: TRBJ2-3
CDR3 DNA: TGTGCCAGCAGAGAGCAGCGGGCGCTCTCCTACGAGCAGTACTTC; CDR3 protein: CASREQRALSYEQYF; V gene: TRBV27; clone size: few; D gene: -; J gene: TRBJ2-7
CDR3 DNA: TGTGCCAGCAGCGTAGGGGGGCTCAATCAGCCCCAGCATTTT; CDR3 protein: CASSVGGLNQPQHF; V gene: TRBV9; clone size: few; D gene: -; J gene: TRBJ1-5
CDR3 DNA: TGCAGTGCTAGAGAGGGGGGGGGCTCCTACAATGAGCAGTTCTTC; CDR3 protein: CSAREGGGSYNEQFF; V gene: TRBV20-1; clone size: few; D gene: TRBD2; J gene: TRBJ2-1
CDR3 DNA: TGTGCCAGCAGCTTAGCTGTGCGATGGGACAATGAGCAGTTCTTC; CDR3 protein: CASSLAVRWDNEQFF; V gene: TRBV7-9; clone size: few; D gene: -; J gene: TRBJ2-1